This is a list of T cell receptor beta chains from one sample in a study of CD8 T cells in seronegative destructive rheumatoid arthritis. The method was immunoSEQ multiplex PCR; TCRdb's version includes in-frame clones alone and lacks a portion of them. The table records 13,000 or so clones, 75% to 90% of them present only once. The sequenced material came from CD8+ T cells from blood. The source is a woman aged 25 to 55 with seronegative destructive rheumatoid arthritis. CDR3s include the opening cysteine and the closing phenylalanine or tryptophan. The order of the fields is V gene, clone size, J gene, D gene, CDR3 protein, CDR3 DNA. The D gene is left open where the match is weak. Rows may omit the clone size; those that give it use once, few, many or a size class.

V: TRBV7-6
size: once
J: TRBJ1-1
D: -
CDR3: CASSLGGLSTEAFF
DNA: TGTGCCAGCAGCTTAGGGGGGCTCAGCACTGAAGCTTTCTTT

V: TRBV5-4
size: -
J: TRBJ1-4
D: -
CDR3: CASSRELDDEKLFF
DNA: TGTGCCAGCAGCCGGGAATTAGACGATGAAAAACTGTTTTTT

V: TRBV6-5
size: -
J: TRBJ2-1
D: -
CDR3: CASSRRRPYNEQFF
DNA: TGTGCCAGCTCCCGACGGAGGCCCTACAATGAGCAGTTCTTC

V: TRBV4-1
size: -
J: TRBJ2-4
D: -
CDR3: CASSQAIVAKNIQYF
DNA: TGCGCCAGCAGCCAAGCCATTGTAGCCAAAAACATTCAGTACTTC

V: TRBV11-3
size: -
J: TRBJ2-1
D: -
CDR3: CASSPDRGGWGEQFF
DNA: TGTGCCAGCAGCCCCGACAGGGGAGGGTGGGGTGAGCAGTTCTTC

V: TRBV28
size: -
J: TRBJ1-5
D: TRBD1
CDR3: CASSLSPGQGDQPQHF
DNA: TGTGCCAGCAGTTTATCCCCCGGACAGGGAGATCAGCCCCAGCATTTT

V: TRBV11-1
size: -
J: TRBJ2-3
D: TRBD1
CDR3: CASSSYTGGVTDTQYF
DNA: TGTGCCAGCAGCTCGTATACAGGGGGTGTCACAGATACGCAGTATTTT

V: TRBV28
size: -
J: TRBJ2-1
D: TRBD2
CDR3: CASSFERGSSYNEQFF
DNA: TGTGCCAGCAGTTTTGAGCGGGGGAGCTCCTACAATGAGCAGTTCTTC

V: TRBV11-2
size: -
J: TRBJ1-2
D: TRBD1
CDR3: CASSPGAGGYGYTF
DNA: TGTGCCAGCAGCCCCGGGGCAGGGGGATATGGCTACACCTTC

V: TRBV6-5
size: -
J: TRBJ1-6
D: -
CDR3: CASSKRVGGSPLHF
DNA: TGTGCCAGCAGTAAACGGGTGGGAGGTTCACCCCTCCACTTT

V: TRBV2
size: once
J: TRBJ2-7
D: TRBD2
CDR3: CGTASGAYEQYF
DNA: TGTGGCACGGCTAGCGGGGCCTACGAGCAGTACTTC

V: TRBV6-5
size: -
J: TRBJ1-1
D: -
CDR3: CASSYLEGDGNTEAFF
DNA: TGTGCCAGCAGTTACTTAGAGGGTGACGGTAACACTGAAGCTTTCTTT

V: TRBV7-9
size: -
J: TRBJ1-5
D: TRBD1
CDR3: CASSRSGTGAGQPQHF
DNA: TGTGCCAGCAGCCGATCCGGGACAGGGGCCGGACAGCCCCAGCATTTT

V: TRBV4-1
size: -
J: TRBJ1-2
D: TRBD1
CDR3: CASSLDRGTSNYGYTF
DNA: TGCGCCAGCAGCCTTGACAGGGGCACCTCTAACTATGGCTACACCTTC

V: TRBV5-6
size: -
J: TRBJ2-3
D: TRBD1
CDR3: CASSLPGQGGDTQYF
DNA: TGTGCCAGCAGCTTACCGGGACAGGGTGGAGATACGCAGTATTTT

V: TRBV28
size: -
J: TRBJ1-3
D: -
CDR3: CASSASLSSGNTIYF
DNA: TGTGCCAGCAGCGCCAGTCTCAGCTCTGGAAACACCATATATTTT

V: TRBV2
size: few
J: TRBJ1-3
D: -
CDR3: CAIRPGVNRNTIYF
DNA: TGTGCCATCAGGCCCGGAGTAAATAGAAACACCATATATTTT

V: TRBV28
size: -
J: TRBJ1-1
D: -
CDR3: CASSSIGSREAFF
DNA: TGTGCCAGCAGCTCAATTGGGAGTCGTGAAGCTTTCTTT

V: TRBV10-3
size: once
J: TRBJ2-1
D: -
CDR3: CAIRLDDEQFF
DNA: TGTGCCATCAGACTAGACGATGAGCAGTTCTTC

V: TRBV28
size: -
J: TRBJ1-1
D: TRBD1
CDR3: CASSRRGLILEAFF
DNA: TGTGCCAGCAGCCGAAGGGGGCTGATTCTTGAAGCTTTCTTT

V: TRBV7-9
size: -
J: TRBJ1-1
D: -
CDR3: CASIPTGAEAFF
DNA: TGTGCCAGCATCCCGACAGGCGCTGAAGCTTTCTTT

V: TRBV28
size: -
J: TRBJ2-1
D: TRBD2
CDR3: CASTTRWSAGVYNEQFF
DNA: TGTGCCAGCACGACCCGATGGTCAGCGGGGGTCTACAATGAGCAGTTCTTC

V: TRBV13
size: once
J: TRBJ2-3
D: -
CDR3: CASSLERASTDTQYF
DNA: TGTGCCAGCAGCTTAGAGAGGGCTAGCACAGATACGCAGTATTTT

V: TRBV7-8
size: -
J: TRBJ2-7
D: TRBD1
CDR3: CASSLALGQGVYEQYF
DNA: TGTGCCAGCAGCTTAGCGCTGGGACAGGGGGTCTACGAGCAGTACTTC

V: TRBV10-3
size: -
J: TRBJ2-5
D: -
CDR3: CAISDRGSETQYF
DNA: TGTGCCATCAGTGACAGGGGTTCGGAGACCCAGTACTTC

V: TRBV6-5
size: -
J: TRBJ2-4
D: -
CDR3: CASSYAQGTKNIQYF
DNA: TGTGCCAGCAGTTACGCGCAGGGGACCAAAAACATTCAGTACTTC

V: TRBV7-9
size: -
J: TRBJ2-2
D: TRBD1
CDR3: CASSPGTGYTTGELFF
DNA: TGTGCCAGCAGTCCCGGGACAGGGTATACCACCGGGGAGCTGTTTTTT

V: TRBV7-9
size: -
J: TRBJ1-5
D: -
CDR3: CASSLAPFQEGPSNQPQHF
DNA: TGTGCCAGCAGCTTAGCCCCTTTCCAAGAGGGCCCTAGCAATCAGCCCCAGCATTTT